This T cell receptor beta chain was observed in a study of shared clonotypes between healthy human individuals. The wider study: Researchers drew samples from a couple of women and three men aged 18 to 49.

Per sorted-subset replicate PCR, input was around 200 ng DNA, representing tens of thousands of T cell genomes. Produced via immunoSEQ multiplex PCR; TCRdb's table is partial and in-frame only. Of 2 million to 2.5 million clones in the sample, about 93% are singletons; the top ten hold approximately 1.7%. The CDR3 is made up of 11 amino acids. Germline CDR1 and CDR2: SEHNR and FQNEAQ (reference sequence). The V and J ends lost 5 bases and 12 bases respectively, with 11 bases between them. Points from the study as a whole: Large sequencing depth failed to make sorted-subset sequencing complete, rarefaction showed. The authors expected sequencing depth to affect clonotype sharing among donors.

A remark on this clone: Its antigen is not identified.

Terminally differentiated effector memory CD45RA+ cells were left out of the naive CD8 fraction, which was CD45RO-negative and positively selected for CCR7. The source is a man aged 18 to 30 in good health. Some clones in this sample may be carry-over from other donors' samples. The chain carries TRBV7-9 and TRBJ2-1; D is undetermined. What was sequenced was naive CD8+ T cells from PBMCs. Here the CDR3 reads CASSPGGVQFF. The CDR3 DNA is TGTGCCAGCAGCCCCGGTGGGGTGCAGTTCTTC.